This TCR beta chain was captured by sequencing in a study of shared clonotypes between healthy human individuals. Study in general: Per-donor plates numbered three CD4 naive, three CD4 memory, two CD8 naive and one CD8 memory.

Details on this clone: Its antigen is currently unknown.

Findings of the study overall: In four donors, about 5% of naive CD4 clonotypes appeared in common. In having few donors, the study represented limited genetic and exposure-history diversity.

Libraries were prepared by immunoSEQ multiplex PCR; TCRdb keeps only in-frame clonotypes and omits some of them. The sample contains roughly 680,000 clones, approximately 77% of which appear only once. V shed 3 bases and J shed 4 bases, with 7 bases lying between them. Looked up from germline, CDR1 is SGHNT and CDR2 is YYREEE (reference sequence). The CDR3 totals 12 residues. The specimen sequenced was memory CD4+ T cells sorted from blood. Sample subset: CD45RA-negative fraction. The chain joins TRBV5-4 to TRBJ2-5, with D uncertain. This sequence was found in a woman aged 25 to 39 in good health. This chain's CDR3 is CASSSTGETQYF. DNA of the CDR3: TGTGCCAGCAGCTCGACGGGAGAGACCCAGTACTTC.